This is a list of T cell receptor beta chains from one sample in a study of vaccination and CD4 T cells after COVID-19. The antigens of these receptors remain unknown. TCRdb used MiXCR to reprocess the PCR reads, holding one entry per CDR3 protein. The profile covers thousands of distinct CDR3 sequences, with approximately 35% appearing a single time and 20% to 25% taken by the ten largest. The sample taken for sequencing was CD4+ T cells from blood, cultured in vitro. The source of these receptors is a human donor in good health. Both conserved end residues are part of each CDR3. The D gene is left open where the match is weak. For some rows the clone size is stated as once, few or many, or as a class when expanded; others skip it.

>TRBJ1-5|-|-|TRBV19
CASSPRSGRNQPQHF
TGTGCCAGTAGCCCCAGGTCGGGGCGCAATCAGCCCCAGCATTTT
>TRBJ1-2|TRBD1|few|TRBV6-4
CASYRDRPVGSPGYTF
TGTGCCAGTTACCGGGACAGGCCTGTGGGTTCTCCTGGCTACACCTTC
>TRBJ2-5|TRBD2|medium-sized|TRBV19
CATRLAGETQYF
TGTGCCACCCGCCTAGCGGGGGAGACCCAGTACTTC
>TRBJ2-7|TRBD2|few|TRBV6-2/TRBV6-3
CASSHRPSGLSYEQYF
TGTGCCAGCAGTCATCGGCCTAGCGGGCTTTCCTACGAGCAGTACTTC
>TRBJ2-3|-|few|TRBV24-1
CATSELRLQGQDTQYF
TGTGCCACCAGTGAATTAAGGCTCCAAGGGCAAGATACGCAGTATTTT
>TRBJ1-3|-|-|TRBV24-1
CATSDGHLAGNTIYF
TGTGCCACCAGTGACGGCCATCTGGCTGGAAACACCATATATTTT
>TRBJ2-3|-|-|TRBV6-1
CASTGPLTHTQWYF
TGTGCCAGTACGGGTCCACTCACACATACGCAGTGGTATTTT
>TRBJ2-7|TRBD1|few|TRBV10-3
CATQGQGYEQYF
TGTGCCACTCAGGGACAGGGCTACGAGCAGTACTTC
>TRBJ1-2|TRBD1|-|TRBV19
CASSAGQGAYYGYTF
TGTGCCAGTAGTGCCGGACAGGGGGCATACTATGGCTACACCTTC
>TRBJ2-1|-|few|TRBV21-1
CASSKDPISSGSSYNEQFF
TGTGCCAGCAGCAAAGATCCCATTTCTAGCGGGAGCTCCTACAATGAGCAGTTCTTC
>TRBJ1-5|TRBD1|few|TRBV27
CASSALTGQNQPQHF
TGTGCCAGCAGCGCCCTCACGGGACAGAATCAGCCCCAGCATTTT
>TRBJ1-5|-|-|TRBV7-2
CASSFGSGQPQHF
TGTGCCAGCAGCTTTGGGTCGGGGCAGCCCCAGCATTTT
>TRBJ2-7|-|-|TRBV7-2
CASSPARSLYEQYF
TGTGCCAGCAGCCCCGCCAGAAGTTTGTACGAGCAGTACTTC
>TRBJ2-7|TRBD2|-|TRBV28
CASSQGTSGALGQYF
TGTGCCAGCAGTCAAGGGACTAGCGGGGCCCTCGGGCAGTACTTC
>TRBJ1-2|-|medium-sized|TRBV6-1
CASRRGENYGYTF
TGTGCCAGCAGGAGAGGCGAAAACTATGGCTACACCTTC
>TRBJ1-2|-|few|TRBV27
CASSFTGPLGYGYTF
TGTGCCAGCAGTTTTACAGGACCACTAGGCTATGGCTACACCTTC
>TRBJ1-1|-|few|TRBV30
CAWSEGRAEAFF
TGTGCCTGGAGTGAGGGTAGGGCTGAAGCTTTCTTT
>TRBJ1-1|-|-|TRBV29-1
CSVDKGWGMGTEAFF
TGCAGCGTTGATAAAGGTTGGGGAATGGGCACTGAAGCTTTCTTT
>TRBJ2-7|-|-|TRBV20-1
CSARDPGGGSGEQYF
TGCAGTGCTAGAGATCCGGGAGGGGGCTCGGGCGAGCAGTACTTC
>TRBJ2-2|-|medium-sized|TRBV4-3
CASSQDPAENTGELFF
TGCGCCAGCAGCCAAGATCCCGCGGAGAACACCGGGGAGCTGTTTTTT
>TRBJ2-2|-|few|TRBV20-1
CSARWKLNTGELFF
TGCAGTGCTAGATGGAAACTGAACACCGGGGAGCTGTTTTTT
>TRBJ2-7|-|-|TRBV30
CAWRALDNSYEQYF
TGTGCCTGGAGGGCCCTGGACAACTCCTACGAGCAGTACTTC
>TRBJ2-7|-|-|TRBV21-1
CASRPGLAGPYEQYF
TGTGCCAGCAGACCGGGACTAGCGGGACCCTACGAGCAGTACTTC
>TRBJ2-7|-|-|TRBV19
CASKTTDRTYEQYF
TGTGCCAGTAAGACGACAGACCGAACCTACGAGCAGTACTTC
>TRBJ2-3|TRBD2|-|TRBV19
CASSIAPLAGVGTDTQYF
TGTGCCAGTAGTATAGCCCCCCTCGCGGGAGTCGGCACAGATACGCAGTATTTT
>TRBJ1-6|-|few|TRBV7-9
CASSSAGGFNSPLHF
TGTGCCAGCAGCTCCGCAGGCGGTTTTAATTCACCCCTCCACTTT
>TRBJ2-6|TRBD1|few|TRBV7-3
CASSPGQYGANVLTF
TGTGCCAGCAGCCCGGGACAGTACGGGGCCAACGTCCTGACTTTC
>TRBJ2-1|TRBD2|-|TRBV7-3
CASSSGLATSSYNEQFF
TGTGCCAGCAGCTCGGGACTAGCGACCAGCTCCTACAATGAGCAGTTCTTC
>TRBJ1-2|TRBD1|-|TRBV6-1
CASARGDSPYGYTF
TGTGCCAGCGCTCGGGGGGACAGCCCCTATGGCTACACCTTC
>TRBJ1-2|-|medium-sized|TRBV20-1
CSALSNYGYTF
TGCAGTGCTCTAAGTAACTATGGCTACACCTTC
>TRBJ1-1|TRBD1|-|TRBV23-1
CASSQLHRGREAFF
TGCGCCAGCAGTCAATTGCACAGGGGGCGTGAAGCTTTCTTT
>TRBJ2-3|-|few|TRBV6-4
CASSDSPPDTQYF
TGTGCCAGCAGTGACTCCCCCCCAGATACGCAGTATTTT
>TRBJ2-7|-|few|TRBV5-1
CASSLFSQRSYEQYF
TGCGCCAGCAGCTTGTTCAGCCAAAGATCCTACGAGCAGTACTTC
>TRBJ2-3|-|-|TRBV11-1
CASSLDREAQYF
TGTGCCAGCAGCTTAGACAGGGAGGCGCAGTATTTT
>TRBJ2-7|-|-|TRBV6-2/TRBV6-3
CASREDRYEQYF
TGTGCCAGCAGAGAAGACCGCTACGAGCAGTACTTC
>TRBJ2-7|-|few|TRBV6-2/TRBV6-3
CASRRSTAYEQYF
TGTGCCAGCAGGAGAAGTACGGCCTACGAGCAGTACTTC
>TRBJ1-6|TRBD1|-|TRBV4-2
CASSQEGDRGNSPLHF
TGTGCCAGCAGCCAAGAAGGGGACAGGGGGAATTCACCCCTCCACTTT
>TRBJ2-7|-|-|TRBV2
CASSVRYEQYF
TGTGCCAGCAGCGTCAGGTACGAGCAGTACTTC
>TRBJ1-6|-|medium-sized|TRBV6-4
CASSDGSGAPNSPLHF
TGTGCCAGCAGTGACGGGTCAGGGGCACCCAACTCACCCCTCCACTTT
>TRBJ1-1|TRBD1|-|TRBV6-1
CASSGGQGVDTEAFF
TGTGCCAGCAGCGGTGGACAGGGGGTCGACACTGAAGCTTTCTTT
>TRBJ1-5|-|-|TRBV10-2
CASSVSFNQPQHF
TGCGCCAGCAGTGTGTCTTTTAATCAGCCCCAGCATTTT
>TRBJ1-2|-|-|TRBV6-2/TRBV6-3
CASRLLHHGYTF
TGTGCCAGCCGTCTTCTTCACCATGGCTACACCTTC
>TRBJ2-5|TRBD1|-|TRBV15
CATSRDGTGEKTQYF
TGTGCCACCAGCAGAGACGGGACAGGGGAGAAGACCCAGTACTTC
>TRBJ2-2|TRBD1|-|TRBV5-4
CASSSGTGDTGELFF
TGTGCCAGCAGCTCCGGGACAGGGGACACCGGGGAGCTGTTTTTT
>TRBJ2-7|-|-|TRBV5-8
CASSFEQYF
TGTGCCAGCAGCTTCGAGCAGTACTTC
>TRBJ2-1|TRBD1|few|TRBV6-2/TRBV6-3
CASSYSGQGRYEQFF
TGTGCCAGCAGTTATTCCGGACAGGGTCGCTATGAGCAGTTCTTC
>TRBJ1-5|-|-|TRBV28
CASDRTFNQPQHF
TGTGCCAGCGACAGGACATTCAATCAGCCCCAGCATTTT